This passage covers 25 T cell receptor beta chains from one sample sequenced in a study of tumor-infiltrating lymphocytes in primary liver carcinoma. Unsorted bulk tissue (roughly 19-31 mg) underwent RNA and DNA co-extraction. Researchers generated TCR beta cDNA from approximately 450 ng of total RNA, relying on a constant-region primer. The TCR beta library was amplified through three nested multiplex PCR rounds in a modified ARM-PCR procedure. Investigators reported that the first two PCR rounds, at 10 to 11 cycles each, used TRBV1-TRBV30 forward primers with a C-beta reverse primer. TCRdb re-called the multiplex PCR reads through MiXCR, storing one row per CDR3 protein. The table records approximately 79,000 distinct CDR3 sequences, over 60% of them present only once. Material: liver tumor tissue from sampling region 4. Subset noted: tumor region T4, right-lateral pole. The receptor source for this set is a man aged 40-49 years with primary liver carcinoma and hepatitis B virus infection.

About this clonotype itself: At one end, the junction sequence differs from germline, possibly due to a read error. The chain couples TRBV10-3 to TRBJ1-3; D gene unclear. CDR1 and CDR2 from the germline V gene are ENHRY and SYGVKD. The CDR3 has 15 amino acids. CDR3 nucleotide sequence: TGTGCCGTCAGGCCCAGACAATCCTCTGGAAACACCATATATTTT. This translates into CAVRPRQSSGNTIYF.

Concerning this clonotype itself: This may be a read error, as it is one base from a much larger clone. The chain uses TRBV6-5 and TRBJ1-2; the match to TRBD1 covers 12 bases. CDR1 and CDR2 (germline): MNHEY, SVGAGI. CDR3 length equals 14 residues. CDR3 residues: CDSRPGQGAEGYTF. For the CDR3, the DNA is TGTGACAGCAGGCCGGGACAGGGGGCGGAGGGCTACACCTTC.

The rearrangement joins TRBV30 to TRBJ1-5; D not resolved. This CDR3 is 15 amino acids long. Germline loops: CDR1 GTSNPN, CDR2 SVGIG (reference sequence). Deletions cut 4 bases from V and 3 bases from J, with 16 bases between. The CDR3 spells CAWNVMGWLNQPQHF. The CDR3 DNA reads TGTGCCTGGAATGTAATGGGATGGCTCAATCAGCCCCAGCATTTT.

Concerning this clonotype itself: Germline and junction disagree at one end, which may indicate a read error. The chain is built from TRBV4-1 and TRBJ2-1; D uncertain. Germline CDR1 is MGHRA and CDR2 is YSYEKL. The CDR3 contains 15 residues. CDR3 coding DNA: TGCGCCAGCACCCAAAGATCTGTGACCTACGATGAGCAGTTCTTC. Translation: CASTQRSVTYDEQFF.

Notes on this clonotype: The junction differs from germline at one of its ends, possibly a read error. The J gene is TRBJ2-1, the V gene TRBV11-2, with TRBD2 identical over 7 bases. Germline V gene data show CDR1 as SGHAT and CDR2 as FQNNGV. This CDR3 has 14 residues. DNA of the CDR3: TGTGCCAGTAGTTTAGCGGGCCCTGGGAATGTGCAGTTCTTC. This codes for CASSLAGPGNVQFF.

Concerning this clonotype itself: Without the conserved terminal phenylalanine or tryptophan, this CDR3 likely stems from a read error. This chain joins TRBV6-5 and TRBJ2-7; D remains unclear. Trimming pared 5 bases from V and 7 bases from J, leaving 12 bases between. CDR1 is MNHEY and CDR2 is SVGAGI in the germline V gene. This CDR3 comprises 12 residues. CDR3 loop: CASSTLSWEQYS. CDR3 in DNA: TGTGCCAGCAGTACCCTATCATGGGAGCAGTACTCC.

As DNA, the CDR3 is TGTGCCAGATGCTACTCTTCGACTAGTGGGAGGGGAGGCGGGTTCTTC. It specifies CARCYSSTSGRGGGFF. The rearrangement uses TRBV11-2 and TRBJ2-1; TRBD2 matches at 7 bases. The CDR3 sequence is 16 residues long. J was trimmed by 15 bases and V by 9 bases; bases with no gene match: 26. Looked up from germline, CDR1 is SGHAT and CDR2 is FQNNGV.

With regard to this clonotype: One end of the junction varies from germline; a read error may be responsible. The V call is TRBV5-5, the J call TRBJ2-7, with 8 bases identical to TRBD2. Germline CDR1 is SGHKS and CDR2 is YYEKEE (reference sequence). The CDR3 has 15 amino acids. The CDR3: CASSRGLGPPYEQYF. For the CDR3, the DNA is TGTGCTAGCAGCCGGGGACTAGGGCCACCCTACGAGCAGTACTTC.

Notes on this clonotype: This may come from a read error, since a much larger clone is one base off. This sequence joins TRBV5-8 and TRBJ2-3; 8 bases are a match to TRBD2. Per germline, CDR1 SGHTS and CDR2 YDEGEE. This CDR3 contains 15 residues. With V trimmed by 4 bases and J by 5 bases, 9 bases remained unmatched. The CDR3 is CASSPGTRNIDTQYF. The CDR3 DNA reads as TGTGCCAGCAGCCCCGGGACTAGAAACATAGATACGCAGTATTTT.

Regarding this clonotype: Its ends do not fully match the called genes, so a read error is possible. V gene TRBV4-1 combines with J gene TRBJ2-2; 13 nucleotides align to TRBD2. Germline V gene sequence: CDR1 MGHRA, CDR2 YSYEKL. CDR3 length: 16 residues. CDR3 nucleotides: TGTGCCAGCAGCCCGACTAGCGGGAGGAACACCAGGGAGCTGTTTTTT. Its translation is CASSPTSGRNTRELFF.

Details on this clonotype: This sequence may be a read error, since a much larger clone differs from it by one base. This chain connects TRBV7-9 to TRBJ2-3, with TRBD1 identical over 9 bases. The CDR3 has 14 amino acids. Germline CDR1 SEHNR, CDR2 FQNEAQ (reference sequence). CDR3 protein: CASSQSQGADMQYF. CDR3 in DNA: TGTGCCAGCAGCCAATCACAGGGGGCAGATATGCAGTATTTT.

The count of this clonotype is one. Mismatch with germline at one junction end may stem from a read error. The rearrangement uses TRBV6-6 and TRBJ1-4, with unresolved D. The germline V gene has CDR1 MNHNY and CDR2 SVGAGI (reference sequence). There are 14 residues in the CDR3. The CDR3 DNA is TGTGCCGGCAGTTTTGGGTGGTATGGAGAAAAACTGTTTTTT. Protein product: CAGSFGWYGEKLFF.

V and J are TRBV20-1 and TRBJ2-5, with TRBD2 identical over 12 bases. Germline lookup yields CDR1 DFQATT and CDR2 SNEGSKA (reference sequence). The junction had 4 bases not matched to a gene; V was cut back by 0 bases and J by 5 bases. This CDR3 spans 15 amino acids. The CDR3 bases are TGCAGTGCTAGAGAGGCTAGCGGGAGGGGGGAGACCCAGTACTTC. Its translation is CSAREASGRGETQYF.

This clonotype was seen repeatedly, ten times or more. The gene calls are TRBV6-1 and TRBJ1-2, with 8 bases that match TRBD1. Germline V lookup: CDR1 MNHNS, CDR2 SASEGT. With 4 bases clipped from V and 2 bases from J, the junction kept 6 bases outside the gene matches. This CDR3 has 15 amino acids. This CDR3 is CASSAGDRLNYGYTF. In DNA form, the CDR3 reads TGTGCCAGCAGTGCTGGGGACAGGTTGAACTATGGCTACACCTTC.

As regards this clonotype: The junction departs from germline at one end; a sequencing error may be responsible. The chain employs TRBV11-2 and TRBJ2-7, with 7 bases that match TRBD2. The CDR3 spans 18 residues. Germline CDR1 is SGHAT and CDR2 is FQNNGV. DNA of the CDR3: TGTGCCAGCAGCTTATCCGTTGGACTAGTGGGAGAGGGGTACGAGCGGTACTTC. This gives the protein CASSLSVGLVGEGYERYF.

The rearrangement links TRBV18 to TRBJ1-2; the D is unclear. The germline V gene has CDR1 KGHSH and CDR2 LQKENI. Trimming stripped 3 bases from V and 7 bases from J, with 9 bases between. CDR3 length: 12 amino acids. CDR3 region: CASSPAQAGYTF. In nucleotides, the CDR3 is TGTGCCAGCTCACCGGCGCAGGCTGGCTACACCTTC. Complete variable domain (other parts from reference TRBV18 and TRBJ1-2): NAGVMQNPRHLVRRRGQEARLRCSPMKGHSHVYWYRQLPEEGLKFMVYLQKENIIDESGMPKERFSAEFPKEGPSILRIQQVVRGDSAAYFCASSPAQAGYTFGSGTRLTVV.

Remarks on this clonotype: A read error may account for a junction end that differs from germline. This chain joins TRBV4-1 and TRBJ1-2; possibly TRBD1 for D (6 bases). The CDR3 spans 16 residues. In germline, CDR1 is MGHRA, CDR2 YSYEKL. This CDR3 is CASSPDLGAFDYGYTF. The CDR3 region has the DNA TGCGCTAGCAGCCCAGACCTGGGGGCGTTCGACTATGGCTACACCTTC.

This clonotype has just one count. The V gene is TRBV11-2, the J gene TRBJ2-1; 8 bases map to TRBD2. Germline assignment: CDR1 SGHAT and CDR2 FQNNGV. The J segment lost 9 bases and the V segment lost 6 bases, leaving 16 bases of the junction unmatched. The length of the CDR3 is 16 residues. This CDR3 reads CASSLEIGLAVGEQFF. The CDR3 nucleotides are TGTGCCAGCAGTTTGGAGATCGGACTAGCCGTGGGTGAGCAGTTCTTC.

Concerning this clonotype: A much larger clone lies a single base off, so this may be a read error. This chain links TRBV29-1 with TRBJ2-7; TRBD1 agrees at 9 bases. This CDR3 has 11 residues. Germline-derived CDR1 and CDR2 are SQVTM and ANQGSEA. DNA for the CDR3: TGCGGCGTGGGACAGGGATCCGAGCAGTACTTC. This codes for CGVGQGSEQYF.

At least ten counts were recorded for this clonotype. The CDR3 bases are TGTGCCATCAGTGAGGGGACAGAACCTATGGCGCAGTATTTT. Amino acid sequence: CAISEGTEPMAQYF. The chain combines TRBV10-3 with TRBJ2-3; 7 nucleotides match TRBD1. The CDR3 has 14 residues. Germline CDR1 ENHRY, CDR2 SYGVKD. J lost 10 bases, V lost 2 bases, and 9 bases had no gene match.

With regard to this clonotype: The conserved phenylalanine or tryptophan normally closing the CDR3 is absent here, so this likely arose from a read error. The limits of the CDR3 on the DNA are not certain, so only TCRdb's listed CDR3 is given. This chain links TRBV14 with TRBJ2-5; TRBD2, the table's D call, was not compared with the DNA. Germline lookup yields CDR1 SGHDN and CDR2 FVKESK. 13 amino acids form the CDR3, both terminal residues included. The CDR3: CASSQGQRETHYI.

Of note for this clonotype: The germline gene is not matched at one end of the junction; a read error may be the cause. The gene calls are TRBV12-3 or TRBV12-4 and TRBJ2-7; D remains unclear. The CDR3 covers 14 residues. The CDR3 coding sequence is TGTGCCAGCAGCATGAACCCGAGCTCCTATGAGCAGTACTTC. Translation: CASSMNPSSYEQYF.

This clonotype has a single count. Its ends do not fully match the called genes, so a read error is possible. The genes are TRBV28 and TRBJ2-7; TRBD1 matches 9 bases. CDR3 length: 18 residues. Germline V gene data show CDR1 as MDHEN and CDR2 as SYDVKM. CDR3 in amino acids: CASSLGPGTGLEAYEQYF. In DNA, the CDR3 is TGTGCCAGTAGTTTGGGTCCAGGGACAGGGCTAGAGGCCTACGAGCAGTACTTC.

A note on this clonotype: The junction and the germline gene differ at one end; a read error may be behind it. The chain employs TRBV6-1 and TRBJ2-7; 7 bases map to TRBD2. The CDR3 covers 15 residues. Per the germline V gene, CDR1 is MNHNS and CDR2 is SASEGT. The chain's CDR3 is CASVLVAGWIDEQCF. CDR3 in DNA: TGTGCCAGCGTCCTAGTAGCGGGCTGGATCGACGAGCAGTGCTTC.

Concerning this clonotype itself: The junction and the germline gene differ at one end; a read error may be behind it. The chain combines TRBV11-2 with TRBJ2-3, with 8 bases identical to TRBD2. Germline assignment: CDR1 SGHAT and CDR2 FQNNGV. The CDR3 is 18 residues long. CDR3 DNA: TGTGCCGGCAGCTTGAAGGGACTAGACACCATTAGCACAGATACGCAGTATTTT. This sequence encodes CAGSLKGLDTISTDTQYF. Full variable domain (remainder filled in from reference TRBV11-2 and TRBJ2-3): EAGVAQSPRYKIIEKRQSVAFWCNPISGHATLYWYQQILGQGPKLLIQFQNNGVVDDSQLPKDRFSAERLKGVDSTLKIQPAKLEDSAVYLCAGSLKGLDTISTDTQYFGPGTRLTVL.